This T cell receptor (beta chain) was captured in a study of response to subunit inactivated influenza vaccine. Regarding the study as a whole: A suggestion made by the authors is that each seasonal influenza vaccination recruits few new T cells.

Remarks on this clonotype: Its antigen remains unidentified.

TCRdb analysed the RT-PCR reads with MiXCR anew, one entry per CDR3 protein. Of 530,000 or so distinct CDR3 sequences listed, about 25% are singletons. The CDR3 is 18 residues long. Germline values: CDR1 SGHRS, CDR2 YFSETQ. Trimming took 6 bases from V and 0 from J, leaving 19 bases between them. The clonotype was recovered from a man aged 50 to 59 who received an inactivated influenza vaccine. The chain is built from TRBV5-1 and TRBJ2-6; D assignment may be TRBD1 or TRBD2 (6 bases each). The sample consisted of CD4+ T cells sorted from PBMCs, taken roughly 5 days after vaccination. The CDR3 sequence: CASTQEGHTISGANVLTF. The CDR3 DNA follows: TGCGCCAGCACCCAGGAGGGACACACTATCTCTGGGGCCAACGTCCTGACTTTC.